This TCR beta chain was profiled in a study of cytomegalovirus exposure and HLA in healthy donors. V lost 4 bases to trimming and J lost 4 bases; unmatched junction nucleotides: 9. The CDR3 covers 16 residues. CDR1 is SNHLY, CDR2 FYNNEI, per germline. 60 Vbeta and 13 Jbeta primers were used in PCR. TCRdb keeps only in-frame clones here, not all; method: immunoSEQ multiplex PCR. The sample includes about 140,000 clones, about a tenth of them seen just once. This chain uses TRBV2 with TRBJ2-3; 9 bases are a match to TRBD1. The clonotype originates from a male donor in good health and CMV-seronegative. The sequencing sample was made of PBMCs. CDR3 bases: TGTGCCAGCAGTGGGAAACCCGGGACAGGGTCAGATACGCAGTATTTT. Protein: CASSGKPGTGSDTQYF.